This T cell receptor (beta chain) comes out of a study of identical twins. Points from the study as a whole: Within twin pairs, the out-of-frame alpha sequences they shared showed excess low generation probability.

MiXCR was run by TCRdb on the 5' RACE reads, yielding one entry per CDR3 protein. The sample lists 550,000 to 700,000 distinct CDR3 sequences, 9% to 10% occurring once. Germline CDR1 reads SEHNR; CDR2 reads FQNEAQ (reference sequence). After removal of 5 bases from V and 2 bases from J, the junction contained 7 bases not matched to a gene. The length of the CDR3 is 15 residues. This clonotype was observed a few times. Its target is unknown. These sequences were also reported in another study, on yellow fever vaccine responses in identical twins. That work adds: Vaccine-induced T cell responses in twins were reportedly observed to appear partly convergent, partly personalized.

The receptor was isolated from a woman between 18 and 30 years old in good health. V gene TRBV7-9 combines with J gene TRBJ2-7; 9 bases agree with TRBD2. Material for sequencing was PBMCs. The chain's CDR3 is CASSPGTSLTYEQYF. CDR3 nucleotides: TGTGCCAGCAGCCCGGGGACTAGCCTTACCTACGAGCAGTACTTC.